One sample yielded the 23 T cell receptor beta chains listed below, sequenced in a study of tumor-infiltrating lymphocytes in primary liver carcinoma. From around 500 ng of total RNA, TCR beta-specific cDNA was reverse-transcribed using a constant-region primer. Three nested multiplex PCR rounds, a slightly modified ARM-PCR method, built the TCR beta libraries. TRBV1-TRBV30 forward and Cbeta reverse primers drove the first two approximately 10-cycle rounds. TCRdb re-derived calls from the multiplex PCR reads in MiXCR, one entry per CDR3 protein. The data hold approximately 330,000 distinct CDR3 sequences, with approximately 64% observed a single time. Researchers drew blood RNA from unsorted whole blood and extracted germline DNA as well. Specimen: peripheral blood. The source is a man aged 35 to 55 with primary liver carcinoma and hepatitis B virus infection.

On this clonotype itself: A much bigger clone sits one base away, suggesting this may be a read error. This chain joins TRBV4-1 and TRBJ1-4, with TRBD1 matching 8 bases. The CDR3 length is 16 residues. Germline-derived CDR1 and CDR2 are MGHRA and YSYEKL. The CDR3, as DNA: TGCACCAGCAGCCAAGATGTGGACAGGGTTGCTGAAAAACTGTTTTTT. Its protein is CTSSQDVDRVAEKLFF.

The CDR3 DNA follows: TGTGCCAGCAGCCCCCCGGGCAGCCGCCATGGCTACACCTTC. Its translation is CASSPPGSRHGYTF. The genes are TRBV5-5 and TRBJ1-2; D is uncertain. The CDR3 length is 14 residues. Trimming removed 4 bases from V and 6 bases from J, with 16 bases in between. CDR1 and CDR2 from the germline V gene are SGHKS and YYEKEE (reference sequence).

The rearrangement links TRBV11-1 to TRBJ2-7; 13 bases match TRBD2. Per the germline V gene, CDR1 is SGHAT and CDR2 is FQDESV (reference sequence). The CDR3 loop spans 16 amino acids. Losses at the gene ends were 5 bases for V and 3 bases for J; bases not matched to a gene: 7. The CDR3 region is CASSPSRLAGGYEQYF. Here the CDR3 DNA reads TGTGCCAGCAGCCCTTCGCGACTAGCGGGAGGCTACGAGCAGTACTTC.

This clonotype was counted ten times or more. At one of its ends the junction is not consistent with the germline gene, which may arise from a read error. The J gene is TRBJ2-1, the V gene TRBV12-3 or TRBV12-4; TRBD2 matches 11 bases. The CDR3 sequence is 12 residues long. CDR3 loop: CASSPRLAGRYF. In DNA form, the CDR3 reads TGTGCCAGCAGCCCTCGACTAGCGGGACGATACTTC.

Turning to this clonotype: It may be a read error: a sequence one base away is much more abundant. This rearrangement joins TRBV10-2 to TRBJ2-2; TRBD2 matches 7 bases. CDR1 and CDR2 from the germline V gene are WSHSY and SAAADI. The CDR3 sequence is 13 residues long. CDR3 nucleotide sequence: TGCGCCAGCAGGGGACTAAACACCGGGGAGCCGTTTTTT. Residues: CASRGLNTGEPFF.

The chain is built from TRBV5-5 and TRBJ1-5, with D possibly TRBD1 on 6 matching bases. V lost 0 bases, J lost 7 bases, and 14 bases lay in between. The CDR3 is 15 amino acids. Germline V gene sequence: CDR1 SGHKS, CDR2 YYEKEE (reference sequence). CDR3 in amino acids: CASSLAGHITQPQHF. CDR3 sequence (DNA): TGTGCCAGCAGCTTGGCGGGACATATCACCCAGCCCCAGCATTTT.

To note about this clonotype: One base away lies a much larger clone, so this may be a sequencing read error. The chain recombines TRBV12-3 or TRBV12-4 with TRBJ1-5; no definite D call. This CDR3 spans 12 amino acids. V lost 5 bases and J lost 11, with 13 bases in between. CDR3 in amino acids: CASSTVFRSQHF. The CDR3 nucleotides read TGTGCCAGCAGTACTGTGTTCAGGTCCCAGCATTTT.

Notes on this clonotype: This may stem from a read error, because a much larger clone lies one nucleotide away. The gene calls are TRBV5-5 and TRBJ1-1, with D possibly matching TRBD1 (6 bases). Looked up from germline, CDR1 is SGHKS and CDR2 is YYEKEE (reference sequence). The CDR3 spans 14 residues. The V end was cut by 0 bases, the J end by 5 bases, with 11 bases between. In nucleotides, the CDR3 is TGTGCCAGCAGCTTGGAAACAGGGAGGACTGAAGCTTTCTTT. It is translated as CASSLETGRTEAFF.

Notes on this clonotype: Sequence at one end of the junction differs from germline and may be a read error. This chain connects TRBV12-3 or TRBV12-4 to TRBJ1-4; TRBD1 agrees at 7 bases. The CDR3 runs to 14 residues. In DNA form, the CDR3 reads TGTGCCAGCAACTTACAGGGGAATCAAGAAAGACTGTTTTTT. This sequence encodes CASNLQGNQERLFF.

This clonotype occurred a few times. The CDR3 DNA follows: TGTGCCAACAGTTTAGTCCAGCGAAACTTCGACGAGCAGTACTTC. Translation gives CANSLVQRNFDEQYF. The chain employs TRBV11-2 and TRBJ2-7, with D uncertain. Germline V CDR1 and CDR2: SGHAT, FQNNGV. V gave up 10 bases and J gave up 5 bases, with 24 bases separating them. The CDR3 has 15 amino acids.

This clonotype is a singleton in its sample. A read error may account for a junction end that differs from germline. The genes are TRBV12-3 or TRBV12-4 and TRBJ2-7; D is unclear. CDR3 length: 13 residues. The CDR3 sequence: CAISPRRVTKQYF. The DNA for the CDR3 is TGTGCCATCAGTCCGCGACGGGTTACGAAACAGTACTTC.

This clonotype has at least ten counts. This chain joins TRBV6-5 and TRBJ2-7, with D tentatively TRBD1 (6 bases). Looked up from germline, CDR1 is MNHEY and CDR2 is SVGAGI. CDR3 size: 14 residues. The V gene lost 5 bases and the J gene lost 2 bases, with 13 bases spanning the gap. The CDR3 DNA reads as TGTGCCAGCAGTCTTACAGGGAGCCCCTACGAGCAGTACTTC. It specifies CASSLTGSPYEQYF.

This clonotype was seen many times. The V call is TRBV11-2, the J call TRBJ1-4, with no clear D. The CDR3 spans 16 residues. Trimming took off 5 bases at V and 0 bases at J, with 13 bases between the two ends. Looked up from germline, CDR1 is SGHAT and CDR2 is FQNNGV. The CDR3 nucleotides are TGTGCCAGCAGCCAGAACCCCCCGGCAACTAATGAAAAACTGTTTTTT. Translated, it gives CASSQNPPATNEKLFF.

In its sample, this clonotype was seen many times. This chain links TRBV5-1 with TRBJ2-7; a weak D match, TRBD2 (6 bases). This CDR3 has 13 residues. The germline CDR1 and CDR2 sequences are SGHRS and YFSETQ. V dropped 5 bases and J dropped 3 bases, with 12 bases sitting between them. The CDR3 bases are TGCGCCAGCAGTTCTAGCGCCGGCTACGAGCAGTACTTC. Translation gives CASSSSAGYEQYF.

In the case of this clonotype: This could be a read error, since a much larger clone is one nucleotide away. This chain connects TRBV6-1 to TRBJ1-5; D unclear. The germline V and J ends were trimmed by 4 bases and 0 bases, with 10 bases remaining between them. The germline CDR1 and CDR2 sequences are MNHNS and SASEGT. This CDR3 contains 15 residues. CDR3 residues: CASSGVDYSNQPQHF. The CDR3 coding sequence is TGTGCCAGCAGTGGAGTAGATTATAGCAATCAGCCCCAGCATTTT.

Notes on this clonotype: The junction differs from germline at one of its ends, possibly a read error. The genes are TRBV5-4 and TRBJ2-2; 12 bases are a match to TRBD2. The CDR3 totals 16 residues. In germline, CDR1 is SGHNT, CDR2 YYREEE (reference sequence). CDR3 in amino acids: CDSSVGLAGKTGELFF. For the CDR3, the DNA is TGTGACAGCAGCGTTGGACTAGCGGGGAAAACCGGGGAGCTGTTTTTT. The variable domain in full, with the rest retrieved from reference TRBV5-4 and TRBJ2-2, is ETGVTQSPTHLIKTRGQQVTLRCSSQSGHNTVSWYQQALGQGPQFIFQYYREEENGRGNFPPRFSGLQFPNYSSELNVNALELDDSALYLCDSSVGLAGKTGELFFGEGSRLTVL.

The genes are TRBV5-1 and TRBJ1-5; D remains unclear. V lost 5 bases and J lost 4, with 10 bases in between. Germline V CDR1 and CDR2: SGHRS, YFSETQ. CDR3 length equals 13 residues. DNA for the CDR3: TGCGCCAGCAGACTTCAGGAGAATCAGCCCCAGCATTTT. Translation gives CASRLQENQPQHF.

The chain carries TRBV5-1 and TRBJ2-3; TRBD1 matches at 9 bases. CDR3 length: 16 residues. Trimming removed 8 bases from V and 1 base from J; junction bases left unmatched: 11. The V gene's germline CDR1 is SGHRS and CDR2 YFSETQ. Written as DNA, the CDR3 is TGCGCCAGTAGCGCTACACAGGGGGCCGGCACAGATACGCAGTATTTT. Its translation is CASSATQGAGTDTQYF. The whole variable domain, remainder taken from reference TRBV5-1 and TRBJ2-3, is KAGVTQTPRYLIKTRGQQVTLSCSPISGHRSVSWYQQTPGQGLQFLFEYFSETQRNKGNFPGRFSGRQFSNSRSEMNVSTLELGDSALYLCASSATQGAGTDTQYFGPGTRLTVL.

This clonotype has a count of ten or more. This chain connects TRBV6-6 to TRBJ2-1, with 9 bases fitting TRBD1. Germline V gives CDR1 MNHNY, CDR2 SVGAGI (reference sequence). The CDR3 runs 16 residues. After removal of 2 bases from V and 7 bases from J, the junction contained 9 bases not matched to a gene. The DNA for the CDR3 is TGTGCCAGCAGTTACGAGACAGGGGGAGTAGGAAATGAGCAGTTCTTC. This sequence encodes CASSYETGGVGNEQFF.

The chain uses TRBV7-9 and TRBJ2-1, with 9 bases identical to TRBD2. The length of the CDR3 is 16 residues. V trimming: 0 bases; J trimming: 3 bases; junction bases outside the gene matches: 3. CDR1 is SEHNR, CDR2 FQNEAQ, per germline (reference sequence). The CDR3 DNA reads as TGTGCCAGCAGCTTAGCGACTAGCGGTCACTACAATGAGCAGTTCTTC. It translates to CASSLATSGHYNEQFF.

This clonotype was recorded a few times. A much larger clone sits a single nucleotide away, making a read error possible. The chain carries TRBV12-3 or TRBV12-4 and TRBJ2-5, with D tentatively TRBD2 (5 bases). The CDR3 is made up of 14 amino acids. For the CDR3, the DNA is TGTGCCAACAGTTTAGATCTAGCCGGAGAGACCCAGTACTTC. This translates into CANSLDLAGETQYF.

The V and J genes are TRBV11-2 and TRBJ2-5, with TRBD1 identical over 7 bases. The CDR3 loop spans 14 amino acids. V lost 5 bases and J lost 12; bases outside the gene matches: 15. Germline assignment: CDR1 SGHAT and CDR2 FQNNGV. CDR3 nucleotide sequence: TGTGCCAGCAGCGCAATAGGGGGCAGAGAGTCCAAGTACTTC. Translating gives CASSAIGGRESKYF.

With respect to this clonotype: At one boundary the junction diverges from the germline segment, which might be a read error. The V call is TRBV29-1, the J call TRBJ2-3; 11 positions agree with TRBD2. The V gene's germline CDR1 is SQVTM and CDR2 ANQGSEA. The CDR3 is 15 residues long. The CDR3 region is CSARGLAETTYTQYF. CDR3 DNA: TGCAGCGCGAGGGGACTAGCGGAGACCACATATACGCAGTATTTT.